This T cell receptor (beta chain) was profiled in a study of Graves' ophthalmopathy and Graves' hyperthyroidism. This CDR3 is built from 16 residues. Germline V gene sequence: CDR1 SGHVS, CDR2 FNYEAQ. V was clipped by 4 bases and J by 1 base, with 13 bases between them. The authors amplified TCR beta CDR3 regions, and they did so from RNA transcripts for repertoire sequencing. After a first-round RT-PCR with HTBI primers, a second-round multiplex PCR was run. TCRdb called the multiplex PCR reads again in MiXCR, with one record for every CDR3 protein. The profile shows roughly 350,000 distinct CDR3 sequences, about 15% of them singletons. This clonotype was found many times.

The receptor was isolated from an adult woman with stable Graves' hyperthyroidism. The chain joins TRBV7-6 to TRBJ2-2; no clear D gene. Sequencing was performed on peripheral blood. CDR3 sequence: CASSSAWSRNTGELFF. The CDR3 DNA is TGTGCCAGCAGCTCCGCATGGAGTAGGAACACCGGGGAGCTGTTTTTT.